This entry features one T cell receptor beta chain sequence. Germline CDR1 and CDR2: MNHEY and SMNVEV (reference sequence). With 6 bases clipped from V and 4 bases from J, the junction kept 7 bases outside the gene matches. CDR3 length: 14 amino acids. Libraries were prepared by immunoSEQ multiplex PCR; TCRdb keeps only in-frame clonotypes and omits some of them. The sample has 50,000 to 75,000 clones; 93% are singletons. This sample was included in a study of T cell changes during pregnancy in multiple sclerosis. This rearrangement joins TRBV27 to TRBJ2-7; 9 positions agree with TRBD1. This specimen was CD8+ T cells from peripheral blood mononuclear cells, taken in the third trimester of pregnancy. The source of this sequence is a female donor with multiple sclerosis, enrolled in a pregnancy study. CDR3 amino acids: CASSPGTGLYEQYF. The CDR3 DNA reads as TGTGCCAGCAGCCCCGGGACAGGGCTGTACGAGCAGTACTTC.